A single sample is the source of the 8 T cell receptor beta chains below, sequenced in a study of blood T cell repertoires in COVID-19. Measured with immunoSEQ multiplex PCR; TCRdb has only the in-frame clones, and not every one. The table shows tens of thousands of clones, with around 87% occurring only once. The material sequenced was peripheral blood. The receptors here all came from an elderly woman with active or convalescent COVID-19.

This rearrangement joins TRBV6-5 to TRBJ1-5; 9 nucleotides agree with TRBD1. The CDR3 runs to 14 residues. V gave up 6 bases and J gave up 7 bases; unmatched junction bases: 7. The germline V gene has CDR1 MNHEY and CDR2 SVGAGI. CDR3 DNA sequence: TGTGCCAGCAGGGATGGGACAGGGTGGCAGCCCCAGCATTTT. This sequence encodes CASRDGTGWQPQHF.

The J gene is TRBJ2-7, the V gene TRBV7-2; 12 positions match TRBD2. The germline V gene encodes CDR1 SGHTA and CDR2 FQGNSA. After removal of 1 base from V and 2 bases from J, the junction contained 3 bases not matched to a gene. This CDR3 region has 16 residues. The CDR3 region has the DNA TGTGCCAGCAGCTTAGGGCCTAGCGGGGGGGCCTACGAGCAGTACTTC. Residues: CASSLGPSGGAYEQYF. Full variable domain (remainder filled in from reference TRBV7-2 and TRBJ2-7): GAGVSQSPSNKVTEKGKDVELRCDPISGHTALYWYRQSLGQGLEFLIYFQGNSAPDKSGLPSDRFSAERTGGSVSTLTIQRTQQEDSAVYLCASSLGPSGGAYEQYFGPGTRLTVT.

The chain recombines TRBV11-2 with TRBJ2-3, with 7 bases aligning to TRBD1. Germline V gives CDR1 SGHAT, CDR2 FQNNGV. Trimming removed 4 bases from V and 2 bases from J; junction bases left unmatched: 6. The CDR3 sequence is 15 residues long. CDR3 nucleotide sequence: TGTGCCAGCAGCTCCACGACAGGGCTCACAGATACGCAGTATTTT. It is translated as CASSSTTGLTDTQYF.

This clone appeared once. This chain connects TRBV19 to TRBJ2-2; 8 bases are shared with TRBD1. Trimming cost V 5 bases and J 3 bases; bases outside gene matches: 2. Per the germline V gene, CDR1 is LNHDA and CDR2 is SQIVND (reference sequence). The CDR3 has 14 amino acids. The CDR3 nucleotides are TGTGCCAGTAGTGTACAGGGGGACACCGGGGAGCTGTTTTTT. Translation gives CASSVQGDTGELFF.

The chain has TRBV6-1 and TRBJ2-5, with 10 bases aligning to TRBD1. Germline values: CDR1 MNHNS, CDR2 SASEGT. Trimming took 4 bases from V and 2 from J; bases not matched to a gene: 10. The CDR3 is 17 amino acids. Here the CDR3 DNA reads TGTGCCAGCAGTGGGGTCGGGACAGGGGTAGGGCAAGAGACCCAGTACTTC. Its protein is CASSGVGTGVGQETQYF.

The CDR3 DNA reads as TGTGCCAGCAGCCCTCCGGGGAGGGAAGCTTTCTTT. Translated: CASSPPGREAFF. J is TRBJ1-1 and V is TRBV14; D unclear. CDR3 size: 12 residues. The germline V gene encodes CDR1 SGHDN and CDR2 FVKESK. V was trimmed by 4 bases and J by 8 bases, leaving 11 bases between them. The whole variable domain, filled in from reference TRBV14 and TRBJ1-1, reads EAGVTQFPSHSVIEKGQTVTLRCDPISGHDNLYWYRRVMGKEIKFLLHFVKESKQDESGMPNNRFLAERTGGTYSTLKVQPAELEDSGVYFCASSPPGREAFFGQGTRLTVV.

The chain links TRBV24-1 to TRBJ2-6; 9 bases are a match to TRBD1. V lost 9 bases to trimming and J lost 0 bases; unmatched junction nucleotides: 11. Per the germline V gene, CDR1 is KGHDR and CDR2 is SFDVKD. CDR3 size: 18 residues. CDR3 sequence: CATRELDRGLSGANVLTF. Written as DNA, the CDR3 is TGTGCCACCCGGGAGCTGGACAGGGGCCTCTCTGGGGCCAACGTCCTGACTTTC.

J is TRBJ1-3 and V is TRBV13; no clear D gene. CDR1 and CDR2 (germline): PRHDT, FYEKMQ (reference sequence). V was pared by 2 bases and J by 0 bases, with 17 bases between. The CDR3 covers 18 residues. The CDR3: CASSLYRGGRLSGNTIYF. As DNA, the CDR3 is TGTGCCAGCAGCTTATACCGGGGTGGCAGACTCTCTGGAAACACCATATATTTT.